This is a list of T cell receptor beta chains from one sample in a study of T-cell memory formation after mild COVID-19. TCRdb reanalysed the 5' RACE reads using MiXCR and keeps one entry per CDR3 protein. This repertoire shows hundreds of thousands of distinct CDR3 sequences, roughly 25% found once; its top ten account for approximately 13%. Material for sequencing was PBMCs or a T cell subset sorted from them (not recorded which). The receptor set was obtained from an adult woman who had mild COVID-19 (a few samples of this study predate the infection). Cell type and time point are not known. Each CDR3 is given with its conserved first and last residue. The D gene is left open where the match is weak. A row's size may be missing; if present it is once, few, many or a size class.

d_call: TRBD1
j_call: TRBJ1-1
clone_size: few
v_call: TRBV24-1
cdr3_nt: TGTGCCACCGTCGGACAGGGAAACACTGAAGCTTTCTTT
cdr3_aa: CATVGQGNTEAFF

d_call: -
j_call: TRBJ1-4
clone_size: few
v_call: TRBV20-1
cdr3_nt: TGCAGTGCGGGCCCGGGACAACTGTTTTTT
cdr3_aa: CSAGPGQLFF

d_call: -
j_call: TRBJ2-1
clone_size: few
v_call: TRBV5-1
cdr3_nt: TGCGCCAGCAGCTTGGTGACTTTTGGAGAGCAGTTCTTC
cdr3_aa: CASSLVTFGEQFF

d_call: -
j_call: TRBJ2-1
clone_size: -
v_call: TRBV5-1
cdr3_nt: TGCGCCAGCAGCTTTGGCGGAACCTACAATGAGCAGTTCTTC
cdr3_aa: CASSFGGTYNEQFF

d_call: -
j_call: TRBJ2-3
clone_size: few
v_call: TRBV5-1
cdr3_nt: TGCGCCAGCAGGGGGGGCCAGGGGATAGATACGCAGTATTTT
cdr3_aa: CASRGGQGIDTQYF

d_call: -
j_call: TRBJ2-5
clone_size: -
v_call: TRBV29-1
cdr3_nt: TGCAGCGTTGCTCTGGGGGCTGCGGAGACCCAGTACTTC
cdr3_aa: CSVALGAAETQYF

d_call: -
j_call: TRBJ2-4
clone_size: few
v_call: TRBV9
cdr3_nt: TGTGCCAGCAGCCAGAGATTAGGTTTCGGCATTCAGTACTTC
cdr3_aa: CASSQRLGFGIQYF

d_call: -
j_call: TRBJ2-2
clone_size: -
v_call: TRBV15
cdr3_nt: TGTGCCACCAGCTCCATCGCCACCGGGGAGCTGTTTTTT
cdr3_aa: CATSSIATGELFF

d_call: TRBD1
j_call: TRBJ2-2
clone_size: -
v_call: TRBV5-1
cdr3_nt: TGCGCCAGCAGCGGGCCGGGACAGGGGAACACCGGGGAGCTGTTT
cdr3_aa: CASSGPGQGNTGELF

d_call: TRBD1
j_call: TRBJ1-5
clone_size: -
v_call: TRBV12-3/TRBV12-4
cdr3_nt: TGTGCCAGCAGTGTGACCAGGGACAGAAGAGACAATCAGCCCCAGCATTTT
cdr3_aa: CASSVTRDRRDNQPQHF

d_call: -
j_call: TRBJ2-4
clone_size: few
v_call: TRBV20-1
cdr3_nt: TGCAGTGCAACTAGCCTACGCGAGGCTTTAGGTGGCATTCAGTACTTC
cdr3_aa: CSATSLREALGGIQYF

d_call: -
j_call: TRBJ1-1
clone_size: -
v_call: TRBV19
cdr3_nt: TGTGCCAGTAGTATAGACGGTAATGAAGCTTTCTTT
cdr3_aa: CASSIDGNEAFF

d_call: TRBD2
j_call: TRBJ2-7
clone_size: few
v_call: TRBV4-3
cdr3_nt: TGCGCCAGCAGCCTGACTAGCGGAACTTCCCACGAGCAGTACTTC
cdr3_aa: CASSLTSGTSHEQYF

d_call: -
j_call: TRBJ1-1
clone_size: -
v_call: TRBV5-1
cdr3_nt: TGCGCCAGCAGCTTTCAGGGCGTGGGCACTGAAGCTTTCTTT
cdr3_aa: CASSFQGVGTEAFF

d_call: -
j_call: TRBJ2-7
clone_size: -
v_call: TRBV2
cdr3_nt: TGTGCCAGCAGGAAACAGGGAAACGAGCAGTACTTC
cdr3_aa: CASRKQGNEQYF

d_call: -
j_call: TRBJ1-5
clone_size: many
v_call: TRBV12-3/TRBV12-4
cdr3_nt: TGTGCCAGCAGTCCCCAAAGCAATCAGCCCCAGCATTTT
cdr3_aa: CASSPQSNQPQHF

d_call: TRBD2
j_call: TRBJ2-1
clone_size: -
v_call: TRBV5-5
cdr3_nt: TGTGCCAGCAGCGCCTCGGGACTAGCGGTCTACAATGAGCAGTTCTTC
cdr3_aa: CASSASGLAVYNEQFF

d_call: -
j_call: TRBJ2-5
clone_size: -
v_call: TRBV7-9
cdr3_nt: TGTGCCAGCAGCCCCCGGGACGGTGGTGGAGAGACCCAGTACTTC
cdr3_aa: CASSPRDGGGETQYF

d_call: -
j_call: TRBJ1-5
clone_size: -
v_call: TRBV4-1
cdr3_nt: TGCGCCAGCAGCCAAGAGTCGGGATTTAGCAATCAGCCCCAGCATTTT
cdr3_aa: CASSQESGFSNQPQHF

d_call: -
j_call: TRBJ1-1
clone_size: few
v_call: TRBV11-2
cdr3_nt: TGTGCCAGCAGCTTAGGCGTCGGGACCCGTGACTTCTTT
cdr3_aa: CASSLGVGTRDFF

d_call: TRBD2
j_call: TRBJ2-2
clone_size: -
v_call: TRBV3-1
cdr3_nt: TGTGCCAGCAGCCCCACTAGCGCTGGCACCGGGGAGCTGTTTTTT
cdr3_aa: CASSPTSAGTGELFF

d_call: -
j_call: TRBJ2-1
clone_size: -
v_call: TRBV12-3/TRBV12-4
cdr3_nt: TGTGCCAGCAGTTTAAGAGGAAATGGGTGGAATGGCAATGAGCAGTTCTTC
cdr3_aa: CASSLRGNGWNGNEQFF

d_call: TRBD1
j_call: TRBJ2-1
clone_size: -
v_call: TRBV7-9
cdr3_nt: TGTGCCAGCAGCTCCGGGACAGGGCTTGATGAGCAGTTCTTC
cdr3_aa: CASSSGTGLDEQFF

d_call: TRBD2
j_call: TRBJ2-7
clone_size: few
v_call: TRBV10-3
cdr3_nt: TGTGCCATCAGCTCCGGGAGGGCGGAATACGAGCAGTACTTC
cdr3_aa: CAISSGRAEYEQYF

d_call: -
j_call: TRBJ2-1
clone_size: once
v_call: TRBV7-7
cdr3_nt: TGTGCTAGCAGCACCGACAGGTTCAATGAGCAGTTCTTC
cdr3_aa: CASSTDRFNEQFF

d_call: TRBD2
j_call: TRBJ2-1
clone_size: -
v_call: TRBV5-6
cdr3_nt: TGTGCCAGCAGCTTCCTAGCGGGGGGCTTGGGGAATGAGCAGTTCTTC
cdr3_aa: CASSFLAGGLGNEQFF

d_call: TRBD1
j_call: TRBJ2-7
clone_size: -
v_call: TRBV12-3/TRBV12-4
cdr3_nt: TGTGCCAGCAGTTTAGCCGGGACAGGGATTAGCGAGCAGTACTTC
cdr3_aa: CASSLAGTGISEQYF

d_call: -
j_call: TRBJ2-3
clone_size: -
v_call: TRBV6-5
cdr3_nt: TGTGCCAGCAGACCGGGACTTAGCACAGATACGCAGTATTTT
cdr3_aa: CASRPGLSTDTQYF

d_call: -
j_call: TRBJ1-5
clone_size: few
v_call: TRBV7-2
cdr3_nt: TGTGCCAGCAGCTTATTGGGAGGGCAGCCCCAGCATTTT
cdr3_aa: CASSLLGGQPQHF

d_call: TRBD2
j_call: TRBJ2-3
clone_size: few
v_call: TRBV7-3
cdr3_nt: TGTGCCAGCAGCTTAGGTGGACTAGCGTTCACAGATACGCAGTATTTT
cdr3_aa: CASSLGGLAFTDTQYF

d_call: -
j_call: TRBJ1-1
clone_size: -
v_call: TRBV12-3/TRBV12-4
cdr3_nt: TGTGCCAGCAGACAGACGCTCTTAAACACTGAAGCTTTCTTT
cdr3_aa: CASRQTLLNTEAFF

d_call: TRBD2
j_call: TRBJ2-1
clone_size: few
v_call: TRBV5-6
cdr3_nt: TGTGCCAGCAGCTTTGGACTAGGGGCCCCCGATGAGCAGTTCTTC
cdr3_aa: CASSFGLGAPDEQFF

d_call: TRBD2
j_call: TRBJ2-3
clone_size: -
v_call: TRBV10-3
cdr3_nt: TGTGCCATTCAGACTAGCGGGAGAAGAACAGATACGCAGTATTTT
cdr3_aa: CAIQTSGRRTDTQYF

d_call: -
j_call: TRBJ2-7
clone_size: many
v_call: TRBV20-1
cdr3_nt: TGCAGTGCTAGAGATCTGGACGACAGCTCCTACGAGCAGTACTTC
cdr3_aa: CSARDLDDSSYEQYF

d_call: TRBD2
j_call: TRBJ2-7
clone_size: -
v_call: TRBV12-3/TRBV12-4
cdr3_nt: TGTGCCAGCAGTTCCATAGGACTAGCGGGAGTTAATACCCAGTACTTC
cdr3_aa: CASSSIGLAGVNTQYF

d_call: -
j_call: TRBJ2-7
clone_size: few
v_call: TRBV3-1
cdr3_nt: TGTGCCAGCAGCCAAGACCTGGGGAGAAGCGAGCAGTACTTC
cdr3_aa: CASSQDLGRSEQYF

d_call: TRBD2
j_call: TRBJ2-5
clone_size: -
v_call: TRBV4-1
cdr3_nt: TGCGCCAGCAGCCAACGCCACCCGGGACTAGCGGGGGGGCCCTTAGAGACCCAGTACTTC
cdr3_aa: CASSQRHPGLAGGPLETQYF

d_call: -
j_call: TRBJ2-2
clone_size: few
v_call: TRBV5-1
cdr3_nt: TGCGCCAGCAGCCCGGGTTGGGGAACCGGGGAGCTGTTTTTT
cdr3_aa: CASSPGWGTGELFF

d_call: TRBD2
j_call: TRBJ2-2
clone_size: few
v_call: TRBV11-3
cdr3_nt: TGTGCCAGCAGCTTGGAAATAGCGGGAGGCAAGAACACCGGGGAGCTGTTTTTT
cdr3_aa: CASSLEIAGGKNTGELFF

d_call: -
j_call: TRBJ2-3
clone_size: -
v_call: TRBV7-9
cdr3_nt: TGTGCCAGCAGCCTCCCCCTTGGGGGAGAAACCTCAGATACGCAGTATTTT
cdr3_aa: CASSLPLGGETSDTQYF

d_call: -
j_call: TRBJ1-1
clone_size: few
v_call: TRBV20-1
cdr3_nt: TGCAGTGCTAGAGGGCGTATGAACACTGAAGCTTTCTTT
cdr3_aa: CSARGRMNTEAFF

d_call: -
j_call: TRBJ1-3
clone_size: -
v_call: TRBV7-8
cdr3_nt: TGTGCCAGCAGCGACACCCCGGCTGGAAACACCATATATTTT
cdr3_aa: CASSDTPAGNTIYF

d_call: -
j_call: TRBJ2-7
clone_size: few
v_call: TRBV5-1
cdr3_nt: TGCGCCAGCACCCGGGGGGCCGGGTACGAGCAGTACTTC
cdr3_aa: CASTRGAGYEQYF

d_call: -
j_call: TRBJ2-4
clone_size: -
v_call: TRBV5-4
cdr3_nt: TGTGCCAGCAGCTTGTGGGTGGGGAAGGACATTCAGTACTTC
cdr3_aa: CASSLWVGKDIQYF

d_call: TRBD1
j_call: TRBJ2-3
clone_size: few
v_call: TRBV12-3/TRBV12-4
cdr3_nt: TGTGCCAGCAGCCTGGGACAGGGAACAACAGATACGCAGTATTTT
cdr3_aa: CASSLGQGTTDTQYF